Reported below is one T cell receptor beta chain. This CDR3 contains 15 residues. V gave up 5 bases and J gave up 3 bases; unmatched junction bases: 7. The germline V gene has CDR1 LNHDA and CDR2 SQIVND (reference sequence). Reverse transcribing all isolated RNA meant expressed TCRB transcripts were sequenced. The repertoire was sequenced with immunoSEQ multiplex PCR; TCRdb's copy has only in-frame clones and lacks some. The data contain over 40,000 clones, approximately 48% of them singletons. The record originates from a study of beta chain features in type 1 diabetes. The gene calls are TRBV19 and TRBJ2-7, with 10 bases matching TRBD1. The source is a woman in her thirties in good health. What was sequenced was stem cell memory CD4+ T cells from blood. The CDR3 nucleotides read TGTGCCAGTAGTCCAGGGACAGGGGCCATCTACGAGCAGTACTTC. Protein product: CASSPGTGAIYEQYF.